This T cell receptor beta chain was captured by sequencing in a study of PD-L1 blockade in urothelial cancer (dated by TCRdb to about 2017). The study in broad terms: Every patient began therapy around 2014 and was given atezolizumab 1,200 mg intravenously every 3 weeks. Twenty-five of 29 patients were males with bladder-origin urothelial cancer, and about 60% of the 29 reported a prior smoking history. An ECOG performance status of 0 or 1 was recorded for the patients, and 0 to 3 prior chemotherapy regimens had been received by the patients. Blood samples were analyzed 3 weeks after the start of treatment (second dose) and 6 weeks after the start of treatment. Blood samples gave a median of around 140,000 T cells and approximately 80,000 unique TCRs, with a median clonality of approximately 0.08. Somatic, immune and clinical correlates of response to PD-L1 blockade with atezolizumab in urothelial cancer were the focus of an exploratory multi-omic analysis. Pretreatment tumor samples, along with matched peripheral blood collected serially before and after atezolizumab treatment, underwent TCR sequencing. Durable clinical benefit was defined as progression-free survival longer than 6 months, and TCR features were also tested against progression-free and overall survival. In the same patients who had TCR sequencing, pretreatment tumors also underwent whole exome sequencing and RNA sequencing. About 10 patients achieved durable clinical benefit and about 22 did not. Pretreatment blood TCR-seq was available for about 30 patients, at least one posttreatment blood collection was obtained for around 25 patients, and tumor TCR-seq was available for around 25 patients.

The CDR3 numbers 15 residues from cysteine through phenylalanine. Here the CDR3 DNA is all that survives: 45 bases in frame from base 1. From a lookup of the germline V gene, CDR1 and CDR2 are SGHRS and YFSETQ. The sample's time point, from its label and the paper: pretreatment peripheral blood. The cohort comprised fewer than 35 patients with locally advanced or metastatic urothelial carcinoma treated at Memorial Sloan Kettering on a trial protocol. Peripheral blood mononuclear cells were collected pretreatment and during treatment, with between 1 and 8 total time points obtained per patient. The Qiagen DNeasy Blood extraction kit was used to purify genomic DNA from total PBMCs and from tumor samples. PBMCs were collected pretreatment and during treatment, and were isolated and stored as previously described. Results and caveats for the whole study, not just this receptor: Because the sample size was small (n ≈ 31) and many exploratory analyses were performed, the results are intended to be hypothesis-generating. Greater expansion of tumor-associated TCR clones in peripheral blood 3 weeks after the start of treatment was observed in patients with durable benefit (n ≈ 24, p = 0.022). A pretreatment peripheral blood TCR clonality below the median was linked to improved progression-free and overall survival.

Remarks on this clone: The antigen it recognizes is unknown. At one end, the junction sequence differs from germline, possibly due to a read error.

Each PCR received spiked-in synthetic TCR analog templates so that absolute template abundance could be estimated from read counts. The immunoSEQ assay was used to amplify TCRbeta CDR3 regions from genomic DNA with bias-controlled V and J gene primers. Rearranged TCRbeta segments were sequenced at approximately 20X coverage. Under the source paper's analysis protocol: Sequencing errors were corrected by clustering, and CDR3s were annotated against IMGT so that V, D and J genes could be assigned. Downstream analyses used only productive TCRbeta rearrangements, leaving out any out-of-frame or stop-codon sequences. To compute clonality, Shannon entropy was normalized by the log of the number of unique productive sequences and then subtracted from one. Fisher's exact test with Benjamini-Hochberg correction, at a threshold of adjusted p below 0.01, was used to find clones that differed between time points or between blood and tumor. What TCRdb holds here is the immuneACCESS table cut down to in-frame rearrangements. Part of the clones is not present; checked against another copy, under half of the missing clones reflect an unresolved V gene, and the others are unexplained. D and trimming were read from the DNA, whereas the V and J calls and clone size are those reported in that table. Here the sample has tens of thousands of clones; more than 80% occur a single time. Around 1.7% of the sample belongs to the ten largest clones.

Here the chain combines TRBV5-1 and TRBJ2-2; 13 of the junction bases match TRBD2. The sequencing used PBMCs, collected around atezolizumab (anti-PD-L1) treatment. The TCR was taken from a man in his 70s with urothelial cancer. The CDR3 loop reads CASSFGLAGAGELFF. The DNA sequence is TGTGCCAGCAGCTTTGGACTAGCGGGAGCAGGGGAGCTGTTTTTT.